This T cell receptor (beta chain) came from a study of PD-1 blockade in classical Hodgkin lymphoma. Produced via immunoSEQ multiplex PCR; TCRdb's table is partial and in-frame only. The table has 20,000 or so clones, around four fifths seen once. Study-wide findings and caveats: What caused the repertoire differences, perhaps disease activity or prior therapy, remains undefined. Individuals who commenced nivolumab within less than 1 year of ASCT were excluded.

Details on this clone: Antigen specificity is unknown.

The CDR3 is 13 amino acids. Germline CDR1 reads KGHSH; CDR2 reads LQKENI. V lost 6 bases, J lost 5 bases, and 14 bases lay in between. As to time point: cycle 4 day 1 (C4D1), after less than 7 weeks of nivolumab. Every patient relapsed after autologous stem cell transplantation, and brentuximab vedotin exposure varied. Thawed PBMCs yielded CD4+ T cells through magnetic negative selection. The chain joins TRBV18 to TRBJ2-7, with unresolved D. Sequencing used CD4+ T cells from blood, obtained before the fourth cycle of nivolumab. This receptor was identified in a human donor with classical Hodgkin lymphoma. CDR3 region: CASSPELGNEQYF. The CDR3 bases are TGTGCCAGCTCTCCCGAATTGGGTAACGAGCAGTACTTC.